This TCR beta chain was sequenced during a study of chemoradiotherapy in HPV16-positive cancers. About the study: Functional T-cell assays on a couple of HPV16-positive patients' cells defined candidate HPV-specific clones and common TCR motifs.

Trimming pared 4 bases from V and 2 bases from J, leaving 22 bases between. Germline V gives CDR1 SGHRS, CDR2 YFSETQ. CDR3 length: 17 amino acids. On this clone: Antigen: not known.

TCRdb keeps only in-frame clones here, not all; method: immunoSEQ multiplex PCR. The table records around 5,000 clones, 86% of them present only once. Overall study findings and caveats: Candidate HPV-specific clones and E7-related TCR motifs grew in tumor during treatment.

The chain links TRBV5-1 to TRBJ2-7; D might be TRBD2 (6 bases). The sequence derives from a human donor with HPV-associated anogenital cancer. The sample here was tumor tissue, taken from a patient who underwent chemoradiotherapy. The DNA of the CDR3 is TGCGCCAGCAGCGCCGAACCTCTAGCGCCCCTGACCTACGAGCAGTACTTC. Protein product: CASSAEPLAPLTYEQYF.